This T cell receptor beta chain was sequenced in a study of beta chain features in type 1 diabetes. TCRB transcripts that were expressed got sequenced, as all of the isolated RNA had been reverse transcribed. Method: immunoSEQ multiplex PCR; TCRdb's copy keeps in-frame clones and lacks some. Counted here are hundreds of thousands of clones, around 28% occurring once; the ten biggest clones make up around 0.065%. The sequenced sample was naive CD4+ T cells from blood. The clonotype comes from a man between 18 and 29 years old in good health.

CDR3 nucleotides: TGTGCCTGGGGGGACAGCTTGAACACTGAAGCTTTCTTT. Protein: CAWGDSLNTEAFF. The chain uses TRBV30 and TRBJ1-1, with 7 positions matching TRBD1. The germline V gene encodes CDR1 GTSNPN and CDR2 SVGIG (reference sequence). This CDR3 region has 13 residues. Unmatched junction bases numbered 3, after V lost 5 bases and J lost 0 bases.